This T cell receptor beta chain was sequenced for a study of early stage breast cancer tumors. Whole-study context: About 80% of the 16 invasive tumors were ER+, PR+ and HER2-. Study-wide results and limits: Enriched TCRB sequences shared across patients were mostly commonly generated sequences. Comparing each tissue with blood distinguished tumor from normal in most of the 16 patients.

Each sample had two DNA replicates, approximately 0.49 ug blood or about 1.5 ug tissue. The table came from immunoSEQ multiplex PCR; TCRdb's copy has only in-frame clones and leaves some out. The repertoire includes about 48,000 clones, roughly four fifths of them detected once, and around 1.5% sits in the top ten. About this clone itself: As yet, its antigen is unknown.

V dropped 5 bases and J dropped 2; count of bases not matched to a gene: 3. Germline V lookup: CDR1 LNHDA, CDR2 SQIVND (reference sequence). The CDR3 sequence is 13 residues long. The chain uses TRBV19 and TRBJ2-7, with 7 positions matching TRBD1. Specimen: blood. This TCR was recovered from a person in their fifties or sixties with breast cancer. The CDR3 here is CASSSDRAYEQYF. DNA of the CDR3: TGTGCCAGTAGTTCTGACAGGGCCTACGAGCAGTACTTC.